This T cell receptor beta chain is drawn from a study of blood T cell repertoires in COVID-19. Background on the study: From the United States, Italy and Spain came samples of acute and convalescent COVID-19.

The authors' processing: Nucleated cell counts were estimated from reference gene primer amplification. TCRdb's copy holds only in-frame clones and misses some; the assay was immunoSEQ multiplex PCR. V, J and clone size are those of that table, while D and trimming were read from the DNA. The repertoire holds fewer than 400,000 clones, around nine tenths seen once, with approximately 9.3% in the top ten. V was cut by 3 bases and J by 7 bases, with 22 bases left in between. The CDR3 spans 16 residues. The V gene's germline CDR1 is LGHDT and CDR2 YNNKEL (reference sequence). Clinical history reported by participants formed the basis on which cohorts were assigned. Each recovered donor of Cohort 3 presented with two negative PCRs, clearance, or symptom resolution.

This receptor was taken from a woman between 50 and 59 years old who had recovered from COVID-19. V is TRBV3-1 (or the pseudogene TRBV3-2) and J is TRBJ2-7; perhaps TRBD1 as D (6 bases). The source material was PBMCs or T cells enriched from blood (not recorded which). This chain's CDR3 is CASSHADRPTFREQYF. The CDR3 DNA reads as TGTGCCAGCAGCCATGCGGACAGACCTACGTTCCGGGAGCAGTACTTC.